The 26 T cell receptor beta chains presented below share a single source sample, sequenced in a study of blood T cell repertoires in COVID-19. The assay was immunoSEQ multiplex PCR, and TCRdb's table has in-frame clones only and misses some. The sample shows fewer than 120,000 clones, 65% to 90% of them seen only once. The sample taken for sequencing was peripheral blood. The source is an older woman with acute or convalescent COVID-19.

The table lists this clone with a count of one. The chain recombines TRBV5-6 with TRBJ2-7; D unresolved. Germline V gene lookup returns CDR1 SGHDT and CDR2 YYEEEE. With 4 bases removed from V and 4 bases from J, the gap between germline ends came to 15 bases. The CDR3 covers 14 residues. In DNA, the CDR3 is TGTGCCAGCAGCCCCGGGTGGGTCGGATACGAGCAGTACTTC. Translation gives CASSPGWVGYEQYF.

CDR3 amino acids: CASSGPTGGTEAFF. Written as DNA, the CDR3 is TGTGCCAGCAGTGGTCCAACAGGGGGAACTGAAGCTTTCTTT. V gene TRBV2 combines with J gene TRBJ1-1, with 8 positions matching TRBD1. From germline, CDR1 is SNHLY and CDR2 FYNNEI. Trimming cost V 4 bases and J 5 bases; bases outside gene matches: 6. The CDR3 is made up of 14 amino acids.

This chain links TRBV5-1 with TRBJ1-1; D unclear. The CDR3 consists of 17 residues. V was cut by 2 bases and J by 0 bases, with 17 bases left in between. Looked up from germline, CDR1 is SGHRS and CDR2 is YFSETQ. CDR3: CASSFDQETNMNTEAFF. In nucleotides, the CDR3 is TGCGCCAGCAGCTTCGATCAGGAAACCAACATGAACACTGAAGCTTTCTTT.

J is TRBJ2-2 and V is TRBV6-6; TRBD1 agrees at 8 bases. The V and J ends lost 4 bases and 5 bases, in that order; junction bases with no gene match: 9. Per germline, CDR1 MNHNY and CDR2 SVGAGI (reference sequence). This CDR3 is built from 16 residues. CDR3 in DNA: TGTGCCAGCAGTTTCACCGGGACAGGTTTAACCGGGGAGCTGTTTTTT. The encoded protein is CASSFTGTGLTGELFF.

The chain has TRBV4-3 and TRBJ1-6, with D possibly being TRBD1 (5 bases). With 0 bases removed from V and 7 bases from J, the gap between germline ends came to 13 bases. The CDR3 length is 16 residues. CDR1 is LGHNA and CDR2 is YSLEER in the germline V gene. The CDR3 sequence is CASSQDWQGHNSPLHF. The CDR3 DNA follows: TGCGCCAGCAGCCAAGACTGGCAGGGTCACAATTCACCCCTCCACTTT.

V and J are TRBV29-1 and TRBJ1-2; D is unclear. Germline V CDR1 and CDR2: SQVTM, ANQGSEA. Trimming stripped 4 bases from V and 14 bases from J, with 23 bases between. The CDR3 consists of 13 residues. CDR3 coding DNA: TGCAGCGTTGTACCCAACATAATCCGCGGGGATACCTTC. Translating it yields CSVVPNIIRGDTF.

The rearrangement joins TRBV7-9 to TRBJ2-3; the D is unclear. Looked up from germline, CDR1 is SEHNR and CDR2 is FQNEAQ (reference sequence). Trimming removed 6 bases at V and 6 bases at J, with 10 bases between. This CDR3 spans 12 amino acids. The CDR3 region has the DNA TGTGCCAGCAGACAGCTCGCCGATACGCAGTATTTT. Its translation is CASRQLADTQYF. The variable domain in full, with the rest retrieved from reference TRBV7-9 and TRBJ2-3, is DTGVSQNPRHKITKRGQNVTFRCDPISEHNRLYWYRQTLGQGPEFLTYFQNEAQLEKSRLLSDRFSAERPKGSFSTLEIQRTEQGDSAMYLCASRQLADTQYFGPGTRLTVL.

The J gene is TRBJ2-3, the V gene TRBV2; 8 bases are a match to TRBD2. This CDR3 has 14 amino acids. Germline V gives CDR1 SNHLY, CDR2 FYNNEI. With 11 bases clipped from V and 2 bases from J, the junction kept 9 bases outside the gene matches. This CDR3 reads CAPRELAVTDTQYF. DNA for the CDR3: TGTGCCCCCCGGGAACTAGCGGTCACAGATACGCAGTATTTT.

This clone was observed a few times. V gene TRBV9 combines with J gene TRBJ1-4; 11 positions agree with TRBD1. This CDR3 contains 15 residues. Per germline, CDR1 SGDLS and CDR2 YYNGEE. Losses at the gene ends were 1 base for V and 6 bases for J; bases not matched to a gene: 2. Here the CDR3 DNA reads TGTGCCAGCAGCGTATGGGGACAGGGGGATGAAAAACTGTTTTTT. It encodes CASSVWGQGDEKLFF. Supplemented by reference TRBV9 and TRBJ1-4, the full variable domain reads DSGVTQTPKHLITATGQRVTLRCSPRSGDLSVYWYQQSLDQGLQFLIQYYNGEERAKGNILERFSAQQFPDLHSELNLSSLELGDSALYFCASSVWGQGDEKLFFGSGTQLSVL.

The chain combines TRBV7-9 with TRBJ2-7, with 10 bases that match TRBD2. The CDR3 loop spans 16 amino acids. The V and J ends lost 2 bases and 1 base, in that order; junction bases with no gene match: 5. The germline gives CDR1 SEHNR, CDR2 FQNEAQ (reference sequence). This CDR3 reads CASSLPAGGLSYEQYF. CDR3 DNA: TGTGCCAGCAGCTTACCAGCGGGGGGGCTGTCCTACGAGCAGTACTTC.

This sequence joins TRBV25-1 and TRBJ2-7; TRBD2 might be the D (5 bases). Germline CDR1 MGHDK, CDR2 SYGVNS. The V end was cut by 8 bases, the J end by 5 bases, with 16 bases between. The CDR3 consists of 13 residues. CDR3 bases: TGTGCCAGCGTCGGGGTGTTAAGAGACGAGCAGTACTTC. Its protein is CASVGVLRDEQYF.

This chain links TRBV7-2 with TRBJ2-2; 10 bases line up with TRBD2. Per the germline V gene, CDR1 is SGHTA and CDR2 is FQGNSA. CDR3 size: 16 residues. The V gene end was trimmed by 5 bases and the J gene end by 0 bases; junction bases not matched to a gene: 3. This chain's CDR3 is CASSQRGGTNTGELFF. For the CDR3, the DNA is TGTGCCAGCAGCCAGCGGGGGGGCACGAACACCGGGGAGCTGTTTTTT.

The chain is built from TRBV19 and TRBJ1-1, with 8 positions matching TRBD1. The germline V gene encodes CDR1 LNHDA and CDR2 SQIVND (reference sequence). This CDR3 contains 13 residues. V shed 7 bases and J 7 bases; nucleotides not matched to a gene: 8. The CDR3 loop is CASKPTGAHEAFF. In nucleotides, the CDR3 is TGTGCCAGTAAACCGACAGGGGCACATGAAGCTTTCTTT.

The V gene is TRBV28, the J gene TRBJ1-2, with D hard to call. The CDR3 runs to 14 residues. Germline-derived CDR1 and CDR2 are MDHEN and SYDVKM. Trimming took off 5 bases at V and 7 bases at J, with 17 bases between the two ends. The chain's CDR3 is CASSPPPGLGGYTF. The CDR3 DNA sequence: TGTGCCAGCAGTCCCCCCCCCGGGTTGGGTGGCTACACCTTC.

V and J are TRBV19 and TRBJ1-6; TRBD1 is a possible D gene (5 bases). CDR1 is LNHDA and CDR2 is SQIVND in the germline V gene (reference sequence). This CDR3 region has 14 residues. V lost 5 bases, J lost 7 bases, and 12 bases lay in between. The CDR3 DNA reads TGTGCCAGTAGTCCCCAGGGTGAGAATTCACCCCTCCACTTT. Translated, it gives CASSPQGENSPLHF.

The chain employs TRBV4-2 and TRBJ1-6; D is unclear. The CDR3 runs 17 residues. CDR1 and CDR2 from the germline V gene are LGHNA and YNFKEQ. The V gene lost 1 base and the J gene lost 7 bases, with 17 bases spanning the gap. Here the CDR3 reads CASSQVIPSWANSPLHF. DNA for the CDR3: TGTGCCAGCAGCCAAGTTATCCCGAGCTGGGCCAATTCACCCCTCCACTTT.

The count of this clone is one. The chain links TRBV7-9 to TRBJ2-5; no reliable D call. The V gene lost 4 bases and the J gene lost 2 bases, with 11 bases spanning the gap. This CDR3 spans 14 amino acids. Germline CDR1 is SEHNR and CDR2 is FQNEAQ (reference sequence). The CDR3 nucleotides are TGTGCCAGCAGCTCGAGACATATTCAAGAGACCCAGTACTTC. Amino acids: CASSSRHIQETQYF.

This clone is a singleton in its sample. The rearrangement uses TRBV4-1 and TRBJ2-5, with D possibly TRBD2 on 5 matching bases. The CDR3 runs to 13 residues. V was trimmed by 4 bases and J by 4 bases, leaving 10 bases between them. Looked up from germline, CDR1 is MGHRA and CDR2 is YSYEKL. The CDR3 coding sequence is TGCGCCAGCAGCCCCGGGGTTGCAGAGACCCAGTACTTC. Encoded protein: CASSPGVAETQYF.

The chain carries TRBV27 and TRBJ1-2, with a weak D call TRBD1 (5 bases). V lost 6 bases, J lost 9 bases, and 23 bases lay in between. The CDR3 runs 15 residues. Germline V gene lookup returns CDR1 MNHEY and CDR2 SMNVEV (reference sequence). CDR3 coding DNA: TGTGCCAGCAGGCAGACGGGCCAGGGCCCACGGAGCTACACCTTC. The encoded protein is CASRQTGQGPRSYTF.

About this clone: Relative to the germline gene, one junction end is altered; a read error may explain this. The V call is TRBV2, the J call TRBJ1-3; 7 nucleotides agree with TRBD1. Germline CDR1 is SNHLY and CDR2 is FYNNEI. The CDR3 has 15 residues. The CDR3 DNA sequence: TGTGCCAGCAAGATGGGGACAGCCTCTCGAAACACCATATATTTT. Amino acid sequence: CASKMGTASRNTIYF.

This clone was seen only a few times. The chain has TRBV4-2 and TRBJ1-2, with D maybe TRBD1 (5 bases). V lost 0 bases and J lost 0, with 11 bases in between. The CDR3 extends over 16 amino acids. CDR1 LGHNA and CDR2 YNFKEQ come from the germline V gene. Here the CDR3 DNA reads TGTGCCAGCAGCCAAGATTACCGGGGGGCTAACTATGGCTACACCTTC. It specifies CASSQDYRGANYGYTF.

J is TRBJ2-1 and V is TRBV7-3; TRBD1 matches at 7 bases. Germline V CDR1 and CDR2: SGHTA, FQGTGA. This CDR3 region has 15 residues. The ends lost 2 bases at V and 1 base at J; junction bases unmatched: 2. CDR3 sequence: CASSLGTVSYNEQFF. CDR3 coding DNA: TGTGCCAGCAGCTTAGGGACAGTGTCCTACAATGAGCAGTTCTTC. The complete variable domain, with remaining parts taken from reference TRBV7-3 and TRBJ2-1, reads GAGVSQTPSNKVTEKGKYVELRCDPISGHTALYWYRQSLGQGPEFLIYFQGTGAADDSGLPNDRFFAVRPEGSVSTLKIQRTERGDSAVYLCASSLGTVSYNEQFFGPGTRLTVL.

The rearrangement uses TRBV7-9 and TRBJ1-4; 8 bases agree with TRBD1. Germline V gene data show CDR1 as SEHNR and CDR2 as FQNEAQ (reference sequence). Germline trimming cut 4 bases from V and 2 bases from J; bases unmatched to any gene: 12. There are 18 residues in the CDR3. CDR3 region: CASSSTDRGVVTNEKLFF. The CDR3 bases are TGTGCCAGCAGCTCCACCGACAGGGGCGTTGTGACTAATGAAAAACTGTTTTTT.

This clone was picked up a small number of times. CDR3 nucleotide sequence: TGTGCCAGCAGCCCCGCTCAGGTAAATGAGCAGTTCTTC. Protein product: CASSPAQVNEQFF. The V gene is TRBV7-7, the J gene TRBJ2-1; D not resolved. This CDR3 is 13 amino acids long. CDR1 is SSHAT, CDR2 FNYEAQ, per germline (reference sequence). V lost 5 bases to trimming and J lost 7 bases, with 12 bases between them.

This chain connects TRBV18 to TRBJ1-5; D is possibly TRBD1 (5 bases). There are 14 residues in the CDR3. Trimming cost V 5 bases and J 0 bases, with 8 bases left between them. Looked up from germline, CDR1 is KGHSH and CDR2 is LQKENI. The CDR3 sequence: CASSVQGSNQPQHF. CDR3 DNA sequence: TGTGCCAGCTCAGTGCAGGGTAGCAATCAGCCCCAGCATTTT.

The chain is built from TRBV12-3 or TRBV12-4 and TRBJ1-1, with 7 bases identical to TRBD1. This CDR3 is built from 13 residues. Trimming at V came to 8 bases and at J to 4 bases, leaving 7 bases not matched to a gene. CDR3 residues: CASGEQGSTEAFF. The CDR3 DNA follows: TGTGCCAGCGGAGAACAGGGGTCCACTGAAGCTTTCTTT.